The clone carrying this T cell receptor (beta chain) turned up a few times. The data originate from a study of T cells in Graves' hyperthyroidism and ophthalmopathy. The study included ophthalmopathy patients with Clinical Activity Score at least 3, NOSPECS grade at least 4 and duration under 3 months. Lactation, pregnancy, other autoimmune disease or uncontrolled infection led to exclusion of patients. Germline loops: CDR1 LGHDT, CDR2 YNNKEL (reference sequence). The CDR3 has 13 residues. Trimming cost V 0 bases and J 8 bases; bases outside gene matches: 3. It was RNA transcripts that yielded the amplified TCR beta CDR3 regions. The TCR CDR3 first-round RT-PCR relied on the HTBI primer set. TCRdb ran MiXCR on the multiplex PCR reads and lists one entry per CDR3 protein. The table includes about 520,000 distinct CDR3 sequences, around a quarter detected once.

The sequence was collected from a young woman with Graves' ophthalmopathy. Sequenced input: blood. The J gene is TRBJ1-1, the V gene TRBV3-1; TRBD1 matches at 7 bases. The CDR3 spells CASSQDLDREAFF. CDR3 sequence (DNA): TGTGCCAGCAGCCAAGACTTGGACAGGGAAGCTTTCTTT. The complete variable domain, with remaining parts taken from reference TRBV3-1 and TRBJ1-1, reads DTAVSQTPKYLVTQMGNDKSIKCEQNLGHDTMYWYKQDSKKFLKIMFSYNNKELIINETVPNRFSPKSPDKAHLNLHINSLELGDSAVYFCASSQDLDREAFFGQGTRLTVV.